The 8 T cell receptor beta chains reported below all come from one sample, sequenced in a study of cytomegalovirus exposure and HLA in healthy donors. Vbeta (60) and Jbeta (13) primers were used in the PCR. Sequencing used immunoSEQ multiplex PCR; TCRdb keeps in-frame clones, though not all of them. The table shows roughly 200,000 clones, with around 70% occurring only once. The material sequenced was PBMCs. The source is a man aged 40-55 years in good health and CMV-seropositive.

The V gene is TRBV28, the J gene TRBJ2-7; TRBD2 matches at 8 bases. Germline V lookup: CDR1 MDHEN, CDR2 SYDVKM. CDR3 length equals 16 residues. J was trimmed by 5 bases and V by 1 base; bases with no gene match: 10. The CDR3 sequence: CASSLFRGGRTHEQYF. CDR3 coding DNA: TGTGCCAGCAGTTTATTTCGGGGGGGTCGCACCCACGAGCAGTACTTC.

This clone was recorded a few times. The chain combines TRBV5-1 with TRBJ2-5; D is possibly TRBD2 (5 bases). Per germline, CDR1 SGHRS and CDR2 YFSETQ. V was trimmed by 4 bases and J by 5 bases, leaving 12 bases between them. The CDR3 is 13 residues long. The chain's CDR3 is CASSPGVGETQYF. The CDR3 DNA is TGCGCCAGCAGCCCCGGGGTCGGTGAGACCCAGTACTTC.

The CDR3 sequence: CASSKLTAINTEAFF. The CDR3 DNA reads as TGTGCCAGTAGCAAACTGACAGCGATCAACACTGAAGCTTTCTTT. J is TRBJ1-1 and V is TRBV19; possible D gene TRBD1, 5 bases. The CDR3 runs to 15 residues. Germline V gene lookup returns CDR1 LNHDA and CDR2 SQIVND (reference sequence). V was clipped by 6 bases and J by 2 bases, with 16 bases between them.

The chain combines TRBV6-4 with TRBJ2-6, with a weak D call TRBD1 (6 bases). CDR3 length: 16 amino acids. Germline assignment: CDR1 MRHNA and CDR2 SNTAGT. Trimming left V 3 bases short and J 2 bases short, with 11 bases between. The CDR3 bases are TGTGCCAGCAGTGAAAACAGGGTAACTGGGGCCAACGTCCTGACTTTC. Amino acid sequence: CASSENRVTGANVLTF.

The rearrangement uses TRBV11-2 and TRBJ2-5; 7 bases agree with TRBD1. The J call is doubtful: the DNA matches TRBJ2-7 better. The germline gives CDR1 SGHAT, CDR2 FQNNGV. The CDR3 is made up of 14 amino acids. The DNA of the CDR3 is TGTGCCAGCAGCATCGCAGGGACAGACTACGAGCAGTACTTC. It specifies CASSIAGTDYEQYF.

V usage is TRBV4-2 and J usage is TRBJ2-3, with 9 nucleotides matching TRBD2. Germline-derived CDR1 and CDR2 are LGHNA and YNFKEQ. J gave up 1 base and V 0 bases, and 5 bases lay outside the gene matches. The CDR3 consists of 17 residues. The CDR3 sequence: CASSQEAQRGGTDTQYF. The CDR3 coding sequence is TGTGCCAGCAGCCAAGAGGCCCAGCGGGGGGGCACAGATACGCAGTATTTT.

J is TRBJ2-5 and V is TRBV28; possible D gene TRBD1, 6 bases. The CDR3 spans 13 residues. Trimming removed 6 bases at V and 6 bases at J, with 14 bases between. The germline CDR1 and CDR2 sequences are MDHEN and SYDVKM. CDR3 sequence reads: CASSPDSRKTQYF. CDR3 in DNA: TGTGCCAGCAGCCCGGACAGTCGTAAGACCCAGTACTTC.

In the case of this clone: Other DNA variants within this sample encode the same CDR3. The chain uses TRBV5-1 and TRBJ2-7, with D hard to call. V was pared by 0 bases and J by 3 bases, with 7 bases between. The CDR3 sequence is 13 residues long. CDR1 SGHRS and CDR2 YFSETQ come from the germline V gene. In DNA form, the CDR3 reads TGCGCCAGCAGCTTGGACGGTAGCTACGAGCAGTACTTC. This translates into CASSLDGSYEQYF.